This T cell receptor (beta chain) was sequenced for a study of T cells in Graves' hyperthyroidism and ophthalmopathy. V lost 6 bases, J lost 0 bases, and 5 bases lay in between. Per the germline V gene, CDR1 is KGHSH and CDR2 is LQKENI. The CDR3 is 13 residues long. Researchers amplified the TCR beta CDR3 regions from RNA transcripts. When the TCR CDR3 underwent first-round RT-PCR, the HTBI primer set was used. One entry per CDR3 protein results from TCRdb running MiXCR on the multiplex PCR reads. The sample lists about 380,000 distinct CDR3 sequences; roughly 14% were seen once. This clonotype appeared many times. Diagnosis relied on clinical symptoms, serum thyroxine and TRAb, thyroid ultrasound and orbital computed tomography.

The sequencing input was blood. The source of this sequence is a woman aged 60-70 years with Graves' hyperthyroidism. The V gene is TRBV18, the J gene TRBJ2-2; D is ambiguous. In DNA form, the CDR3 reads TGTGCCAGCTCCACAACGAACACCGGGGAGCTGTTTTTT. It codes for CASSTTNTGELFF.